A single sample gave rise to the 28 T cell receptor beta chains below, sequenced in a study of human T cells and chemical hapten exposure. TCRdb independently ran MiXCR on the 5' RACE reads; one entry per CDR3 protein. The table has approximately 110,000 distinct CDR3 sequences, roughly 19% seen once. Unfractionated whole blood served as the source for total RNA extraction. Receptors originate from a human donor in good health.

This rearrangement joins TRBV20-1 to TRBJ1-1; 8 nucleotides match TRBD1. Trimming at V came to 0 bases and at J to 5 bases, leaving 11 bases not matched to a gene. Germline V gives CDR1 DFQATT, CDR2 SNEGSKA (reference sequence). The CDR3 spans 16 residues. The CDR3 is CSARDPRTGQGTEAFF. DNA of the CDR3: TGCAGTGCTAGAGATCCGAGGACAGGGCAGGGGACTGAAGCTTTCTTT.

CDR3 amino acids: CSEGGSRDEQFF. CDR3 coding DNA: TGCAGTGAAGGAGGGAGTCGGGATGAGCAGTTCTTC. V gene TRBV20-1 combines with J gene TRBJ2-1; perhaps TRBD2 as D (6 bases). Between the trimmed V and J ends, which lost 7 bases and 8 bases, there was a span of 15 bases. CDR1 is DFQATT and CDR2 is SNEGSKA in the germline V gene (reference sequence). The CDR3 loop spans 12 amino acids.

The V gene is TRBV28, the J gene TRBJ2-7; 11 nucleotides match TRBD2. Germline-derived CDR1 and CDR2 are MDHEN and SYDVKM. The junction had 4 bases not matched to a gene; V was cut back by 10 bases and J by 2 bases. CDR3 length equals 13 residues. As DNA, the CDR3 is TGTGCCACCCTTAGCGGGAGGGCCTACGAGCAGTACTTC. Encoded protein: CATLSGRAYEQYF.

The chain employs TRBV10-1 and TRBJ2-7; D is perhaps TRBD2 (5 bases). This CDR3 spans 14 amino acids. Germline lookup yields CDR1 WNHNN and CDR2 SYGVQD (reference sequence). The V end was cut by 3 bases, the J end by 0 bases, with 9 bases between. The CDR3: CASSDNRGSYEQYF. In DNA form, the CDR3 reads TGCGCCAGCAGTGATAATCGGGGCTCCTACGAGCAGTACTTC.

The chain recombines TRBV29-1 with TRBJ1-1; tentatively, D is TRBD1 (6 bases). Germline V lookup: CDR1 SQVTM, CDR2 ANQGSEA. The CDR3 consists of 12 residues. V lost 6 bases and J 4 bases, leaving 12 bases between the germline ends. CDR3 in DNA: TGCAGCGTGGGAGGGGGTGTCACTGAAGCTTTCTTT. Translating it yields CSVGGGVTEAFF.

This clonotype was found a few times. CDR3 region: CASKYRASNGYTF. CDR3 DNA: TGTGCCAGCAAGTACAGGGCAAGTAATGGCTACACCTTC. The rearrangement links TRBV12-3 or TRBV12-4 to TRBJ1-2, with a tentative D call TRBD1 (6 bases). The CDR3 has 13 residues. Trimming shortened V by 7 bases and J by 6 bases, and 15 bases separated the two germline ends.

V usage is TRBV13 and J usage is TRBJ1-4; no definite D call. Deletions cut 0 bases from V and 4 bases from J, with 6 bases between. The germline V gene has CDR1 PRHDT and CDR2 FYEKMQ (reference sequence). The CDR3 loop spans 14 amino acids. For the CDR3, the DNA is TGTGCCAGCAGCTTAGGGCTGGGTAATGAAAAACTGTTTTTT. This gives the protein CASSLGLGNEKLFF.

The J gene is TRBJ1-1, the V gene TRBV7-8; D is uncertain. The CDR3 consists of 12 residues. Trimming pared 5 bases from V and 5 bases from J, leaving 9 bases between. From germline, CDR1 is SGHVS and CDR2 FQNEAQ. In DNA, the CDR3 is TGTGCCAGCAGCCCCCGGAAGACTGAAGCTTTCTTT. Translated: CASSPRKTEAFF.

This clonotype occurred a few times. The chain has TRBV18 and TRBJ1-2, with 7 bases matching TRBD1. The ends lost 5 bases at V and 1 base at J; junction bases unmatched: 16. This CDR3 region has 18 residues. Germline assignment: CDR1 KGHSH and CDR2 LQKENI. For the CDR3, the DNA is TGTGCCAGCTCAACGTATCTTATATCGGGACAGAATAACTATGGCTACACCTTC. It is translated as CASSTYLISGQNNYGYTF.

A single count supports this clonotype. The chain links TRBV28 to TRBJ2-1, with D perhaps matching TRBD1 (6 bases). CDR1 is MDHEN and CDR2 is SYDVKM in the germline V gene. The CDR3 runs to 13 residues. Trimming pared 6 bases from V and 1 base from J, leaving 7 bases between. DNA for the CDR3: TGTGCCAGCAGGGGGACATCCTACAATGAGCAGTTCTTC. It translates to CASRGTSYNEQFF.

The rearrangement links TRBV12-3 or TRBV12-4 to TRBJ2-3; D unclear. V was trimmed by 6 bases and J by 2 bases, leaving 15 bases between them. This CDR3 region has 15 residues. CDR3 residues: CASSPTTDFTDTQYF. The CDR3 nucleotides are TGTGCCAGCAGCCCGACGACGGATTTCACAGATACGCAGTATTTT.

In this sample, this clonotype turned up a few times. The V gene is TRBV3-1, the J gene TRBJ2-5, with D possibly being TRBD2 (6 bases). V lost 2 bases, J lost 5 bases, and 15 bases lay in between. The CDR3 consists of 15 residues. Germline V gives CDR1 LGHDT, CDR2 YNNKEL (reference sequence). The CDR3 DNA sequence: TGTGCCAGCAGCCAAAGATCTGGAGGGCCCGAGACCCAGTACTTC. Protein: CASSQRSGGPETQYF.

This clonotype was counted between two and nine times. The chain uses TRBV28 and TRBJ2-4, with 12 nucleotides matching TRBD1. This CDR3 has 16 amino acids. J gave up 7 bases and V 6 bases, and 10 bases lay outside the gene matches. Germline V lookup: CDR1 MDHEN, CDR2 SYDVKM. The CDR3 sequence: CASSQTGQGAGNIQYF. The CDR3 region has the DNA TGTGCCAGCAGCCAGACGGGACAGGGGGCAGGGAACATTCAGTACTTC.

The chain couples TRBV13 to TRBJ2-3; 11 bases line up with TRBD2. With 5 bases clipped from V and 8 bases from J, the junction kept 24 bases outside the gene matches. Germline lookup yields CDR1 PRHDT and CDR2 FYEKMQ (reference sequence). The CDR3 is 20 amino acids. The CDR3: CASSTFSAGTSGNQRGTQYF. CDR3 bases: TGTGCCAGCAGCACATTCTCTGCAGGGACTAGCGGAAACCAAAGGGGTACGCAGTATTTT. The complete variable domain, with remaining parts taken from reference TRBV13 and TRBJ2-3, reads AAGVIQSPRHLIKEKRETATLKCYPIPRHDTVYWYQQGPGQDPQFLISFYEKMQSDKGSIPDRFSAQQFSDYHSELNMSSLELGDSALYFCASSTFSAGTSGNQRGTQYFGPGTRLTVL.

The chain has TRBV20-1 and TRBJ2-2; 8 nucleotides agree with TRBD1. V trimming: 6 bases; J trimming: 4 bases; junction bases outside the gene matches: 4. The CDR3 runs to 13 residues. Germline V gene data show CDR1 as DFQATT and CDR2 as SNEGSKA (reference sequence). CDR3 nucleotides: TGCAGTGCGTCGGGACAGGCCACCGGGGAGCTGTTTTTT. This codes for CSASGQATGELFF.

This clonotype has a handful of counts. The rearrangement joins TRBV5-1 to TRBJ2-7, with TRBD1 matching over 8 bases. This CDR3 comprises 14 residues. The ends lost 4 bases at V and 2 bases at J; junction bases unmatched: 5. Germline CDR1 and CDR2: SGHRS and YFSETQ. Written as DNA, the CDR3 is TGCGCCAGCAGCGCGGGGACAGGCCCCTACGAGCAGTACTTC. It encodes CASSAGTGPYEQYF.

This rearrangement joins TRBV6-6 to TRBJ2-3; 8 bases line up with TRBD2. V lost 2 bases and J lost 1; bases outside the gene matches: 8. Germline CDR1 and CDR2: MNHNY and SVGAGI (reference sequence). This CDR3 spans 17 amino acids. The CDR3 loop reads CASSYQIAGLGTDTQYF. The CDR3 DNA is TGTGCCAGCAGTTACCAGATAGCGGGGCTAGGCACAGATACGCAGTATTTT.

The chain has TRBV9 and TRBJ2-7, with D possibly matching TRBD1 (6 bases). The CDR3 loop spans 15 amino acids. Looked up from germline, CDR1 is SGDLS and CDR2 is YYNGEE. The V gene lost 4 bases and the J gene lost 5 bases, with 19 bases spanning the gap. The CDR3 nucleotides are TGTGCCAGCAGCCCTCATGGGCAGGGGATCAACGAGCAGTACTTC. This encodes CASSPHGQGINEQYF.

This chain connects TRBV28 to TRBJ1-3; perhaps TRBD1 as D (5 bases). Germline assignment: CDR1 MDHEN and CDR2 SYDVKM. Trimming removed 9 bases at V and 2 bases at J, with 14 bases between. CDR3 length: 14 amino acids. For the CDR3, the DNA is TGTGCCAGTAAGGGGCTGTACGCTGGAAACACCATATATTTT. Protein product: CASKGLYAGNTIYF.

The gene calls are TRBV5-1 and TRBJ1-1; the D is unclear. The CDR3 runs 14 residues. Germline values: CDR1 SGHRS, CDR2 YFSETQ. The ends were cut back, 0 bases at V and 5 bases at J, with 11 bases in the middle. The CDR3 coding sequence is TGCGCCAGCAGCTTGGAGGAGGGTAGGACTGAAGCTTTCTTT. Residues: CASSLEEGRTEAFF.

This clonotype was counted a few times. The gene calls are TRBV21-1 and TRBJ1-1; TRBD1, the table's D call, lacks a check against the DNA. TRBV21-1 is shown as a pseudogene. This CDR3 is 15 amino acids long. CDR3 bases: TGTGCCAGCAGCAATTGGGCAGGGGCCCCCACTGAAGCTTTCTTT. It is translated as CASSNWAGAPTEAFF.

This clonotype was counted a few times. The V and J genes are TRBV6-2 or TRBV6-3 and TRBJ2-3, with 9 bases that match TRBD2. The CDR3 runs to 16 residues. With 2 bases clipped from V and 4 bases from J, the junction kept 7 bases outside the gene matches. CDR1 MNHEY and CDR2 SVGEGT come from the germline V gene. The CDR3 nucleotides read TGTGCCAGCAGTTACGCGAAGCGGGAGGTTGCAGATACGCAGTATTTT. It specifies CASSYAKREVADTQYF.

This clonotype has more than one count but fewer than ten. The chain joins TRBV28 to TRBJ1-4; D may be TRBD1 (6 bases). Germline-derived CDR1 and CDR2 are MDHEN and SYDVKM. CDR3 size: 17 residues. V lost 1 base, J lost 0 bases, and 12 bases lay in between. The CDR3 region has the DNA TGTGCCAGCAGTTTATATACAGGGCCCGCAACTAATGAAAAACTGTTTTTT. It encodes CASSLYTGPATNEKLFF.

The chain carries TRBV30 and TRBJ1-2; perhaps TRBD1 as D (6 bases). V lost 4 bases to trimming and J lost 5 bases, with 14 bases between them. Germline loops: CDR1 GTSNPN, CDR2 SVGIG (reference sequence). CDR3 length: 13 residues. CDR3: CAWTQDSRYGYTF. CDR3 coding DNA: TGTGCCTGGACCCAGGACAGCCGGTATGGCTACACCTTC.

This clonotype occurred a few times. V is TRBV24-1 and J is TRBJ1-5, with D perhaps matching TRBD1 (5 bases). The CDR3 covers 17 residues. The V and J ends lost 7 bases and 2 bases respectively, with 20 bases between them. Germline V lookup: CDR1 KGHDR, CDR2 SFDVKD. The CDR3 bases are TGTGCCACCAGCTCTGGGGGTTCATTCAATGGCAATCAGCCCCAGCATTTT. Its translation: CATSSGGSFNGNQPQHF.

This sequence joins TRBV6-1 and TRBJ2-6, with D possibly TRBD2 on 6 matching bases. CDR3 length: 15 residues. The germline V and J ends were trimmed by 3 bases and 2 bases, with 8 bases remaining between them. Germline V CDR1 and CDR2: MNHNS, SASEGT. As DNA, the CDR3 is TGTGCCAGCAGTGAGGGGGGAGCTGGGGCCAACGTCCTGACTTTC. This translates into CASSEGGAGANVLTF.

The sample holds a few counts of this clonotype. V and J are TRBV4-2 and TRBJ2-3; 10 bases map to TRBD2. V gave up 0 bases and J gave up 1 base; unmatched junction bases: 4. There are 17 residues in the CDR3. Germline V gives CDR1 LGHNA, CDR2 YNFKEQ. This chain's CDR3 is CASSQEEGLAGTDTQYF. Here the CDR3 DNA reads TGTGCCAGCAGCCAAGAAGAAGGACTAGCGGGCACAGATACGCAGTATTTT.

The chain is built from TRBV9 and TRBJ2-3; 12 bases map to TRBD2. The CDR3 loop spans 16 amino acids. Germline trimming cut 0 bases from V and 4 bases from J; bases unmatched to any gene: 3. Germline CDR1 and CDR2: SGDLS and YYNGEE. The CDR3 nucleotides read TGTGCCAGCAGCGTAGTAACTAGCGGGAGGTCAGATACGCAGTATTTT. As protein: CASSVVTSGRSDTQYF.